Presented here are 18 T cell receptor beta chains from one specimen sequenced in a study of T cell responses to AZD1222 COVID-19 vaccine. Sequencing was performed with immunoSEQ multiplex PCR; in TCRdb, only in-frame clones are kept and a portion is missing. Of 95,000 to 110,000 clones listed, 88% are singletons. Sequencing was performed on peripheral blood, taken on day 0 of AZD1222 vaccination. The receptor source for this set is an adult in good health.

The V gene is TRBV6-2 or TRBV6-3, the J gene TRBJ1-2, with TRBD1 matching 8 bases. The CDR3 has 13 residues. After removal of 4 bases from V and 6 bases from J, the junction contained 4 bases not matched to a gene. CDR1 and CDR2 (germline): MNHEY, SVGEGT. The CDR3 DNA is TGTGCCAGCAGTTCTCAGGGGGCGAATGGCTACACCTTC. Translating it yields CASSSQGANGYTF.

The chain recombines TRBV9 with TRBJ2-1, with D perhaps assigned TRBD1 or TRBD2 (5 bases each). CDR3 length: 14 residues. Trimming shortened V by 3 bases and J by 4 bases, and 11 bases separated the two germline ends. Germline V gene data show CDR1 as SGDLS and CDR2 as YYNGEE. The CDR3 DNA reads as TGTGCCAGCAGCGCATGGGACCAATACAATGAGCAGTTCTTC. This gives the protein CASSAWDQYNEQFF.

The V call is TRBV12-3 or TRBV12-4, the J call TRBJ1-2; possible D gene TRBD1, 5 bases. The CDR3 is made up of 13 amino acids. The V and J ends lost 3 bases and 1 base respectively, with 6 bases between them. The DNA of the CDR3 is TGTGCCAGCAGTTTGACAGTTAACTATGGCTACACCTTC. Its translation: CASSLTVNYGYTF.

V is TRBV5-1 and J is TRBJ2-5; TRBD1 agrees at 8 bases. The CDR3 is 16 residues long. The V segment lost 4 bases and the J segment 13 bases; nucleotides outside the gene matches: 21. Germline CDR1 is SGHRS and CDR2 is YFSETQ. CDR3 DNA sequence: TGCGCCAGCAGCCGCCTTCCACAGGGGGGAGGCGCCGCCAGGTACTTC. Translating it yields CASSRLPQGGGAARYF.

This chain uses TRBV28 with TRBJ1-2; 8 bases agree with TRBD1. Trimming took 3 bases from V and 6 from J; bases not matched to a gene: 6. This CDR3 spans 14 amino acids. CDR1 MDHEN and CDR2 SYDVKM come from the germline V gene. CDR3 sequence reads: CASSFPDRDHGYTF. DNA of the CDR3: TGTGCCAGCAGTTTCCCGGACAGGGACCATGGCTACACCTTC.

The CDR3 coding sequence is TGTGCCAGCAGCCAGGCTGAAGGGGTAGCGGGGGGCAATGAGCAGTTCTTC. Amino acid sequence: CASSQAEGVAGGNEQFF. The rearrangement joins TRBV4-2 to TRBJ2-1, with 10 bases fitting TRBD2. CDR1 and CDR2 (germline): LGHNA, YNFKEQ. With 3 bases clipped from V and 6 bases from J, the junction kept 11 bases outside the gene matches. CDR3 length: 17 residues.

The CDR3 protein is CAITRDRGKNIQYF. The CDR3 DNA sequence: TGTGCCATCACCCGGGACAGGGGCAAAAACATTCAGTACTTC. This chain connects TRBV28 to TRBJ2-4; 10 bases fit TRBD1. Germline values: CDR1 MDHEN, CDR2 SYDVKM. The CDR3 runs 14 residues. V lost 10 bases, J lost 3 bases, and 6 bases stayed unmatched.

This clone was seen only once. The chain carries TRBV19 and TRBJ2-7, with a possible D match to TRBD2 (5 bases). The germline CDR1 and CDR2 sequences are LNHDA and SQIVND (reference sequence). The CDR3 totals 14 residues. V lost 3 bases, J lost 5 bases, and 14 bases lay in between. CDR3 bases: TGTGCCAGTAGTATTGGCGGGCCCATTAACGAGCAGTACTTC. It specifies CASSIGGPINEQYF.

For the CDR3, the DNA is TGTGCCAGCAGCCCGGTTGTGGAGACCCAGTACTTC. Protein sequence: CASSPVVETQYF. This chain links TRBV3-1 (or the pseudogene TRBV3-2) with TRBJ2-5; unclear D gene. Per germline, CDR1 LGHDT and CDR2 YNNKEL (reference sequence). This CDR3 contains 12 residues. V gave up 4 bases and J gave up 5 bases, with 8 bases separating them.

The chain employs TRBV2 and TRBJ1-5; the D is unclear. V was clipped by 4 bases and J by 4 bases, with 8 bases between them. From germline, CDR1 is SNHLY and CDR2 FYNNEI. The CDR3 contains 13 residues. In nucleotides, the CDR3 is TGTGCCAGCAGTGGAACGACTAATCAGCCCCAGCATTTT. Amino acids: CASSGTTNQPQHF.

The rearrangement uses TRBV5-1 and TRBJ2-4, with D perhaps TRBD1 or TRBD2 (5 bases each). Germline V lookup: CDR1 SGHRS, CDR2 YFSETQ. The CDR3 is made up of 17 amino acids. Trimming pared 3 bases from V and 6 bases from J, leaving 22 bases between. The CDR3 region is CASSSPGTDSPGNIQYF. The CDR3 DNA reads TGCGCCAGCAGCTCCCCCGGGACCGATTCCCCCGGAAACATTCAGTACTTC.

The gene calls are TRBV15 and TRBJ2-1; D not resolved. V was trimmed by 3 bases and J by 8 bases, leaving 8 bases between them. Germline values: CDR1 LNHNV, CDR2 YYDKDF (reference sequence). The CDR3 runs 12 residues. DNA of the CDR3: TGTGCCACCAGCAGTAGAGACGATGAGCAGTTCTTC. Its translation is CATSSRDDEQFF.

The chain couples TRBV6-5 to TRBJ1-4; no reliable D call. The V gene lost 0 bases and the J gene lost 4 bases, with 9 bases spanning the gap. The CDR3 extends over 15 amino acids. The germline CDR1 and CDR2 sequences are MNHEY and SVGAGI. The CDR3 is CASSYSFSSNEKLFF. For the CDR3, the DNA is TGTGCCAGCAGTTACTCTTTTAGCAGTAATGAAAAACTGTTTTTT.

The chain's CDR3 is CSASADSNQPQHF. Here the CDR3 DNA reads TGCAGTGCTAGTGCGGATAGCAATCAGCCCCAGCATTTT. The genes are TRBV20-1 and TRBJ1-5, with D hard to call. The CDR3 contains 13 residues. V was clipped by 3 bases and J by 0 bases, with 6 bases between them. Germline V lookup: CDR1 DFQATT, CDR2 SNEGSKA (reference sequence).

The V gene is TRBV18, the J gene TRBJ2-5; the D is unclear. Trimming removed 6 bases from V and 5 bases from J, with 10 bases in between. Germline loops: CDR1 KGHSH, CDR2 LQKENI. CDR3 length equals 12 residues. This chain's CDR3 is CASSLLGETQYF. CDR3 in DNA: TGTGCCAGCTCCCTCTTGGGGGAGACCCAGTACTTC.

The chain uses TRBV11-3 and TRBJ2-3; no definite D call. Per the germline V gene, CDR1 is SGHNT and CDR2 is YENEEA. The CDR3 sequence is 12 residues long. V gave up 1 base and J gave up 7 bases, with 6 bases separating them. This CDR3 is CASSLGPNTQYF. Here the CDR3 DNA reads TGTGCCAGCAGCTTAGGACCGAATACGCAGTATTTT.

The CDR3 nucleotides read TGTGCCAGCAGTCGAGGGGGCCAAGCTGAGCAGTTCTTC. Protein sequence: CASSRGGQAEQFF. The chain employs TRBV7-8 and TRBJ2-1, with 7 bases matching TRBD1. The CDR3 has 13 residues. V shed 6 bases and J 9 bases; nucleotides not matched to a gene: 8. Germline V gene lookup returns CDR1 SGHVS and CDR2 FQNEAQ.

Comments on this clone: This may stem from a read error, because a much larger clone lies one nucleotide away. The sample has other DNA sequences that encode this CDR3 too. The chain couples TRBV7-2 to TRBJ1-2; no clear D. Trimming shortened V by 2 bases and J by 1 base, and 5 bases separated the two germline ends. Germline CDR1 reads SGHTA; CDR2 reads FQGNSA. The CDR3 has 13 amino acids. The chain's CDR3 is CASSLRNNYGYTF. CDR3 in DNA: TGTGCCAGCAGCTTAAGAAATAACTATGGCTACACCTTC.